This T cell receptor beta chain was captured by sequencing in a study of a mutant IDH1 vaccine in newly diagnosed glioma (dated by TCRdb to about 2021). Background for the entire study: In the chemotherapy-containing groups, vaccination started alongside temozolomide cycles, whereas in patients who had radiotherapy alone it started 4-6 weeks after radiotherapy. Of the approximately 34 patients who were treated, 62.5% were male and about 40% were female, and the mean age was around 40 years. Prior to enrollment, standard therapy consisting of radiotherapy alone, temozolomide alone, or radiochemotherapy with temozolomide had been administered to patients, with the combination being received by most patients. The week-35 safety follow-up took place at visit V12, and the week-47 end of study took place at visit V13. Peripheral blood samples were drawn at six visits, namely V03 (baseline), V05, V07, V10, V12 and V13. Longitudinal TCRB deep sequencing was performed for about two dozen treated patients wherever samples were available for exploratory analyses. Points the paper makes about the study in general: Immune responses induced by the vaccine were seen in approximately 92% of patients across multiple MHC alleles. According to the authors, sample limitations meant that analyses of patient blood samples could not be reproduced. PBMC samples for TCRB deep sequencing were selected based on availability. Changes in the top peripheral T cell clonotypes picked up by TCRB sequencing did not appear to be linked to pseudoprogression.

The junction carries 7 bases between V and J, which are trimmed by 1 base and 3 bases respectively. From cysteine to phenylalanine, the CDR3 is 14 amino acids long. Solely the CDR3 DNA is kept, with 42 bases framed from the first base. As encoded in the germline V gene (reference sequence), CDR1 is LNHDA while CDR2 is SQIVND. In this sample, this clone turned up once. It lacks a known antigen. No base-level quality is on record; no much larger clone is a single base apart. Read against the paper, the sample's time point label means: week 47, end of study. Each vaccine dose, consisting of 300 ug of a 20-mer mutant IDH1 peptide in Montanide, was administered subcutaneously with topical imiquimod. Eight vaccinations were administered to patients in weeks 1, 3, 5, 7, 11, 15, 19 and 23, corresponding to visits V03 through V10. Newly diagnosed WHO grade 3 or 4 IDH1-mutant astrocytomas showing loss of nuclear ATRX were present in the donors. The samples were drawn from NOA16, a multicentre, single-arm, open-label phase I trial in Germany that tested a mutant IDH1 peptide vaccine in humans for the first time. Genomic DNA for TCRB sequencing was extracted from EDTA blood using the DNeasy Blood and Tissue Kit.

The library was generated by the immunoSEQ multiplex PCR assay. Rearranged TCR beta chain sequences were amplified using the hsTCRB Kit according to the manufacturer's protocol. Sequencing of TCRB libraries was carried out on an Illumina MiSeq. For the original study's pipeline: The proprietary platform of the kit vendor was used for demultiplexing, trimming and gene mapping. TCRdb re-hosts the immuneACCESS table, in-frame sequences only. Its copies lack some clones; in the studies checked, an unresolved V gene accounts for under half of them, and the cause for the rest is not known. From that table come the V and J calls and clone size; the DNA was used to work out D and trimming. In this sample the table shows fewer than 55,000 clones, about two thirds of which occur a single time. The ten largest clones capture 4.5% to 5.5% of the sample.

The sample in question was peripheral blood mononuclear cells (PBMCs), obtained from a glioma patient whose treatment included an IDH1 peptide vaccine. The rearrangement joined TRBV19 to TRBJ2-1; the D gene is not confidently resolved. The clonotype comes from a man between 40 and 49 years old with glioma. Some clones in this sample may be carry-over from other donors' samples. The DNA is TGTGCCAGTAGTATAGTCTACGGCTACAATGAGCAGTTCTTC. Its protein reads: CASSIVYGYNEQFF.